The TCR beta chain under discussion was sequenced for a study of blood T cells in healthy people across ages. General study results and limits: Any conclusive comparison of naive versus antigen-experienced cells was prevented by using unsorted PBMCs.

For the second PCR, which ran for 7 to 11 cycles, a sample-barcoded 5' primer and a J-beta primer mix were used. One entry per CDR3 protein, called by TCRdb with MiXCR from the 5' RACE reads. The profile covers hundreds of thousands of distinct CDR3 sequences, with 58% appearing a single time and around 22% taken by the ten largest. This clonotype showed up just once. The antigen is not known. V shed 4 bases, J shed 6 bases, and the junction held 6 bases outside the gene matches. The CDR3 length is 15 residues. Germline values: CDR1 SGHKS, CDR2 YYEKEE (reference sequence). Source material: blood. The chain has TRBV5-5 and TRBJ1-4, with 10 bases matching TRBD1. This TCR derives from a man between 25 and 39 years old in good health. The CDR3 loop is CASSPEGQGYEKLFF. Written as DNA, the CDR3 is TGTGCCAGCAGCCCGGAGGGACAGGGGTATGAAAAACTGTTTTTT.